This is a list of T cell receptor beta chains from one sample in a study of blood T cells in healthy people across ages. TCRdb re-derived calls from the 5' RACE reads in MiXCR, one entry per CDR3 protein. The table lists about 670,000 distinct CDR3 sequences, 45% to 60% of them singletons. Sequencing input: blood. These receptors were obtained from a woman of 80 years or more in good health. Both conserved end residues are trimmed from each CDR3.

v_call,cdr3_aa
TRBV6-5,ASSPNVGDGYT
TRBV5-1,ASSPPTGKVADTQY
TRBV12-3/TRBV12-4,ASSPGTQNGATQY
TRBV9,ASSVFGGYGEKLF
TRBV2,ASSEQPATSYNSPLH
TRBV4-2,ASSQDTAGGPQGQY
TRBV20-1,SAISLAGDTRTQY
TRBV24-1,AERAARPHQPQH
TRBV20-1,SATDTGSSYEQY
TRBV12-3/TRBV12-4,ASSSPPTGDGSNQPQH
TRBV7-2,ASSLDIGTHGGGF
TRBV5-6,ASSYPTGEGETQY
TRBV10-2,ASSEPTGEPTEAF
TRBV10-3,AISRGEGSTDTQY
TRBV18,ASSQSVTATNTEAF
TRBV5-1,AGSLGQGSTGELF
TRBV24-1,ATSDGTVYSTGELF
TRBV11-2,ASSLRWTGRNSPPH
TRBV28,ASSPRGLATFLSEQY
TRBV25-1,ASTSAGGAYEQY
TRBV24-1,ATSFSYEQY
TRBV24-1,ATSDRGQSLQETQY
TRBV12-3/TRBV12-4,ASSVTGGSREQY
TRBV12-3/TRBV12-4,ASSPIEGGTTVNEQY
TRBV24-1,ATSAGATLGNEQY
TRBV6-6,ASEGQQTMKTQY
TRBV10-3,AISGQYNEQF
TRBV12-3/TRBV12-4,ASNQGLAGGTQY
TRBV9,ASSAPFSGRAIGHTQY
TRBV6-5,ASSLGQRNTEAF
TRBV15,ATSRVGGSWNTDTQY
TRBV7-2,ASSLRSFGNYGYT
TRBV7-2,ASSLAPRTSGRTDTQY
TRBV12-5,ASGPQGGVYGYT
TRBV5-1,ASSRDRNEQF
TRBV6-1,ASSPLYNEQF
TRBV10-3,AISEQGGFGYT
TRBV7-8,ASSGPTAASYEQY
TRBV5-4,ASSPARTGGPETQY
TRBV6-1,ASSGDTDTQY
TRBV28,ASSLWGGQNSKTQY
TRBV2,ASSAAATYEQY
TRBV4-1,ASSLATGGIRDTQY
TRBV9,ASSVGGSSYEQY
TRBV28,ASSLYAGVNNQPQH